These 32 T cell receptor beta chains share one sample of origin, sequenced in a study of T cells in Graves' hyperthyroidism and ophthalmopathy. RNA transcripts gave rise to amplified TCR beta CDR3 regions. The HTBI primer set was used in a first-round RT-PCR of the TCR CDR3. TCRdb passed the multiplex PCR reads through MiXCR, listing each CDR3 protein once. The sample carries 380,000 or so distinct CDR3 sequences, about 18% recorded once. Sequencing input: blood. The receptors here all came from a woman younger than 35 with Graves' hyperthyroidism.

This clonotype was detected many times. The genes are TRBV12-3 or TRBV12-4 and TRBJ1-5; D unclear. V lost 5 bases and J lost 2, with 22 bases in between. This CDR3 is built from 18 residues. DNA for the CDR3: TGTGCCAGCAGTGCCCGGGAAATTCCCTTTTTGGGCAATCAGCCCCAGCATTTT. Protein: CASSAREIPFLGNQPQHF.

At least ten counts were recorded for this clonotype. The genes are TRBV6-5 and TRBJ2-6; no firm D call. The CDR3 is 15 residues long. Trimming pared 2 bases from V and 2 bases from J, leaving 7 bases between. The V gene's germline CDR1 is MNHEY and CDR2 SVGAGI. Written as DNA, the CDR3 is TGTGCCAGCAGTTACCCCCAGGCTGGGGCCAACGTCCTGACTTTC. It encodes CASSYPQAGANVLTF.

This clonotype was seen repeatedly, ten times or more. This rearrangement joins TRBV6-2 or TRBV6-3 to TRBJ2-7; no definite D call. Germline loops: CDR1 MNHEY, CDR2 SVGEGT. The V end lost 0 bases, the J end lost 5 bases, and 8 bases lay between the germline ends. The CDR3 is 13 amino acids. The CDR3 DNA reads as TGTGCCAGCAGTTACTCCCTTAAGGACGAGCAGTACTTC. It is translated as CASSYSLKDEQYF.

The sample holds many counts of this clonotype. The rearrangement uses TRBV6-5 and TRBJ2-7; 11 positions match TRBD2. There are 15 residues in the CDR3. V lost 4 bases to trimming and J lost 6 bases; unmatched junction nucleotides: 8. Germline V gene sequence: CDR1 MNHEY, CDR2 SVGAGI. As DNA, the CDR3 is TGTGCCAGCAGTTCCGGGGGACTAGCGGATCGCGAGCAGTACTTC. It encodes CASSSGGLADREQYF.

The chain links TRBV12-3 or TRBV12-4 to TRBJ1-1; tentatively, D is TRBD1 (5 bases). This CDR3 has 16 residues. Deletions cut 5 bases from V and 1 base from J, with 17 bases between. The CDR3: CASSPHRGVGNTEAFF. The CDR3 DNA reads TGTGCCAGCAGTCCCCACCGGGGGGTGGGGAACACTGAAGCTTTCTTT.

This clonotype was counted ten times or more. V and J are TRBV5-1 and TRBJ2-5; D is tentatively TRBD1 or TRBD2 (6 bases each). This CDR3 region has 15 residues. Trimming cost V 0 bases and J 9 bases, with 18 bases left between them. CDR1 and CDR2 from the germline V gene are SGHRS and YFSETQ. This CDR3 reads CASSLEGGFQEAQYF. The DNA for the CDR3 is TGCGCCAGCAGCTTGGAGGGGGGCTTCCAGGAGGCCCAGTACTTC.

V usage is TRBV28 and J usage is TRBJ1-4; unclear D gene. This CDR3 spans 14 amino acids. Trimming left V 10 bases short and J 5 bases short, with 17 bases between. Germline V gives CDR1 MDHEN, CDR2 SYDVKM. Here the CDR3 reads CAIISLGRNEKLFF. The CDR3 DNA reads TGTGCCATCATCTCGTTGGGGAGAAATGAAAAACTGTTTTTT.

This clonotype was counted at least ten times. The chain uses TRBV19 and TRBJ1-2, with D maybe TRBD1 (5 bases). CDR3 size: 15 residues. Trimming stripped 1 base from V and 6 bases from J, with 15 bases between. Per germline, CDR1 LNHDA and CDR2 SQIVND (reference sequence). CDR3 sequence: CASSIGESREHGYTF. The CDR3 bases are TGTGCCAGTAGTATAGGCGAGTCCAGGGAGCATGGCTACACCTTC.

This clonotype was observed many times. The chain has TRBV10-3 and TRBJ2-4; D remains unclear. Germline CDR1 reads ENHRY; CDR2 reads SYGVKD. This CDR3 comprises 12 residues. V dropped 2 bases and J dropped 8 bases, with 7 bases sitting between them. The CDR3 DNA reads TGTGCCATCAGTGAGGGTGGGGACATTCAGTACTTC. As protein: CAISEGGDIQYF.

In its sample, this clonotype was seen many times. Here the CDR3 reads CASSWGARAATNEKLFF. DNA for the CDR3: TGCGCCAGCAGCTGGGGGGCTAGGGCTGCAACTAATGAAAAACTGTTTTTT. J is TRBJ1-4 and V is TRBV5-1; D possibly corresponds to TRBD1 (6 bases). The V gene lost 3 bases and the J gene lost 0 bases, with 15 bases spanning the gap. The CDR3 totals 17 residues. Germline CDR1 reads SGHRS; CDR2 reads YFSETQ.

A word on this clonotype: A much bigger clone sits one base away, suggesting this may be a read error. This chain joins TRBV11-2 and TRBJ1-2; D uncertain. Germline V lookup: CDR1 SGHAT, CDR2 FQNNGV. This CDR3 contains 16 residues. V lost 5 bases, J lost 4 bases, and 20 bases lay in between. This CDR3 is CASSPGPGPGPYGYTF. CDR3 bases: TGTGCCAGCAGCCCGGGTCCCGGGCCAGGCCCCTATGGCTACACCTTC.

This clonotype was seen at least ten times. The chain combines TRBV27 with TRBJ2-5; D possibly corresponds to TRBD2 (6 bases). This CDR3 spans 15 amino acids. Germline values: CDR1 MNHEY, CDR2 SMNVEV (reference sequence). Trimming cost V 5 bases and J 1 base, with 14 bases left between them. The CDR3 DNA is TGTGCCAGCAGTGTACCCGGAGGGGCCCAAGAGACCCAGTACTTC. This encodes CASSVPGGAQETQYF.

This clonotype was seen ten or more times. The CDR3 loop reads CSASPPASGVYEQYF. The CDR3, as DNA: TGCAGTGCTAGCCCCCCCGCTAGCGGGGTGTACGAGCAGTACTTC. V gene TRBV20-1 combines with J gene TRBJ2-7, with 9 bases that match TRBD2. Per germline, CDR1 DFQATT and CDR2 SNEGSKA (reference sequence). V lost 3 bases to trimming and J lost 4 bases; unmatched junction nucleotides: 10. There are 15 residues in the CDR3.

Many counts were recorded for this clonotype. The chain is built from TRBV24-1 and TRBJ2-3, with no clear D. The germline V gene has CDR1 KGHDR and CDR2 SFDVKD. V lost 5 bases and J 2 bases, leaving 4 bases between the germline ends. There are 12 residues in the CDR3. The CDR3, as DNA: TGTGCCACCAGTGCGGACACAGATACGCAGTATTTT. Its translation: CATSADTDTQYF.

This chain uses TRBV18 with TRBJ1-5; 7 bases fit TRBD1. The CDR3 runs 14 residues. Trimming cost V 3 bases and J 6 bases; bases outside gene matches: 5. Germline V gene data show CDR1 as KGHSH and CDR2 as LQKENI. In DNA form, the CDR3 reads TGTGCCAGCTCACCTACAGGGGATACTCAGCCCCAGCATTTT. This gives the protein CASSPTGDTQPQHF.

This clonotype appeared many times. The gene calls are TRBV24-1 and TRBJ1-5; D might be TRBD1 (5 bases). The CDR3 extends over 13 amino acids. Germline assignment: CDR1 KGHDR and CDR2 SFDVKD. Trimming took off 7 bases at V and 0 bases at J, with 6 bases between the two ends. CDR3 nucleotides: TGTGCCACCAGCGACAGTAGCAATCAGCCCCAGCATTTT. Encoded protein: CATSDSSNQPQHF.

The chain combines TRBV11-2 with TRBJ2-7; 14 nucleotides line up with TRBD2. Germline CDR1 reads SGHAT; CDR2 reads FQNNGV. The V gene end was trimmed by 5 bases and the J gene end by 0 bases; junction bases not matched to a gene: 6. This CDR3 is 17 amino acids long. CDR3: CASSARTSGGSSYEQYF. The CDR3 nucleotides read TGTGCCAGCAGCGCCCGGACTAGCGGGGGGAGCTCCTACGAGCAGTACTTC.

As concerns this clonotype: The junction and the germline gene differ at one end; a read error may be behind it. J is TRBJ1-5 and V is TRBV10-2, with TRBD1 identical over 12 bases. The CDR3 is 18 amino acids. Germline values: CDR1 WSHSY, CDR2 SAAADI. The CDR3 sequence is CASSPRDRGLDANQPQQF. CDR3 in DNA: TGCGCCAGCTCCCCTCGGGACAGGGGGCTAGATGCTAATCAGCCCCAGCAGTTT.

The chain combines TRBV6-2 or TRBV6-3 with TRBJ1-5, with a weak D call TRBD1 (5 bases). V shed 7 bases and J shed 1 base, with 14 bases lying between them. The CDR3 consists of 15 residues. Germline CDR1 MNHEY, CDR2 SVGEGT. CDR3 coding DNA: TGTGCCAGCAAATGGTCGCAGGGAAGCAATCAGCCCCAGCATTTT. Its protein is CASKWSQGSNQPQHF.

This clonotype was observed at least ten times. The V and J genes are TRBV13 and TRBJ1-1, with D tentatively TRBD1 (5 bases). The V gene lost 10 bases and the J gene lost 4 bases, with 16 bases spanning the gap. The germline V gene has CDR1 PRHDT and CDR2 FYEKMQ (reference sequence). This CDR3 has 13 amino acids. CDR3 DNA: TGTGCCACCCGATGGGGGACTTCCACTGAAGCTTTCTTT. It is translated as CATRWGTSTEAFF.

V and J are TRBV12-5 and TRBJ1-5, with D hard to call. Trimming cost V 6 bases and J 3 bases, with 6 bases left between them. CDR3 length equals 12 residues. Germline values: CDR1 LGHNT, CDR2 FRNRAP. CDR3 bases: TGTGCTAGTGGAAGATTCAATCAGCCCCAGCATTTT. It encodes CASGRFNQPQHF.

This clonotype has at least ten counts. This CDR3 reads CASSYRQGAGEAFF. The CDR3, as DNA: TGTGCCAGCAGTTACCGTCAGGGGGCGGGTGAAGCTTTCTTT. The chain combines TRBV6-5 with TRBJ1-1; 8 bases map to TRBD1. V trimming: 2 bases; J trimming: 7 bases; junction bases outside the gene matches: 6. CDR3 length equals 14 residues. The germline V gene has CDR1 MNHEY and CDR2 SVGAGI.

The chain is built from TRBV7-9 and TRBJ2-5; D is possibly TRBD2 (6 bases). Deletions cut 5 bases from V and 5 bases from J, with 18 bases between. CDR3 length equals 15 residues. Germline V CDR1 and CDR2: SEHNR, FQNEAQ (reference sequence). CDR3 DNA: TGTGCCAGCAGCCACCCGCCAGCGGGCCGGGAGACCCAGTACTTC. Translated, it gives CASSHPPAGRETQYF.

This clonotype has ten or more counts. This chain connects TRBV27 to TRBJ2-7, with TRBD2 matching over 10 bases. Germline V gene sequence: CDR1 MNHEY, CDR2 SMNVEV (reference sequence). The CDR3 totals 15 residues. J gave up 3 bases and V 6 bases, and 8 bases lay outside the gene matches. The CDR3: CASSLGAGGIYEQYF. In DNA form, the CDR3 reads TGTGCCAGCAGCTTAGGAGCGGGGGGGATCTACGAGCAGTACTTC.

Many counts were recorded for this clonotype. The chain uses TRBV6-2 or TRBV6-3 and TRBJ1-2; D is possibly TRBD1 (5 bases). The germline V gene has CDR1 MNHEY and CDR2 SVGEGT. Deletions cut 3 bases from V and 4 bases from J, with 9 bases between. There are 13 residues in the CDR3. The CDR3 DNA sequence: TGTGCCAGCAGTTATCAGGGAGGCTATGGCTACACCTTC. Translating it yields CASSYQGGYGYTF.

This sequence joins TRBV29-1 and TRBJ1-1, with D maybe TRBD1 (5 bases). CDR1 SQVTM and CDR2 ANQGSEA come from the germline V gene. There are 14 residues in the CDR3. The V end was cut by 7 bases, the J end by 3 bases, with 18 bases between. The CDR3 loop is CSGGTDPTYTEAFF. CDR3 bases: TGCAGCGGTGGGACGGACCCAACTTACACTGAAGCTTTCTTT.

This clonotype was detected only a few times. This chain connects TRBV7-9 to TRBJ2-4, with 13 bases aligning to TRBD2. The CDR3 totals 14 residues. CDR1 and CDR2 from the germline V gene are SEHNR and FQNEAQ (reference sequence). With V trimmed by 2 bases and J by 14 bases, 6 bases remained unmatched. CDR3 residues: CASSLRLAGGTKYF. The CDR3 bases are TGTGCCAGCAGCTTAAGACTAGCGGGGGGTACAAAGTACTTC.

J is TRBJ1-1 and V is TRBV12-3 or TRBV12-4, with a weak D call TRBD1 (5 bases). The CDR3 covers 13 residues. The germline V and J ends were trimmed by 8 bases and 3 bases, with 13 bases remaining between them. CDR3 nucleotides: TGTGCCAGCCGACAGAGGAGGGACACTGAAGCTTTCTTT. This translates into CASRQRRDTEAFF.

Many counts were recorded for this clonotype. The chain has TRBV11-3 and TRBJ1-1; D not resolved. This CDR3 region has 13 residues. Deletions cut 1 base from V and 3 bases from J, with 6 bases between. Germline CDR1 and CDR2: SGHNT and YENEEA. The CDR3 nucleotides are TGTGCCAGCAGCTTAGCCGGACACACTGAAGCTTTCTTT. Protein sequence: CASSLAGHTEAFF.

This clonotype has at least ten counts. The J gene is TRBJ1-5, the V gene TRBV12-3 or TRBV12-4; D not resolved. The CDR3 is 14 amino acids. The V end was cut by 3 bases, the J end by 3 bases, with 9 bases between. In DNA form, the CDR3 reads TGTGCCAGCAGTTTCGACACAGACAATCAGCCCCAGCATTTT. Translated, it gives CASSFDTDNQPQHF.

Ten or more counts support this clonotype. This sequence joins TRBV5-1 and TRBJ1-1, with 7 bases lining up with TRBD1. Germline V lookup: CDR1 SGHRS, CDR2 YFSETQ. The trim removed 4 bases at V and 8 bases at J, leaving 20 bases unmatched. The CDR3 is 17 residues long. The CDR3 protein is CASSPRPVTRGQQEAFF. The CDR3 DNA reads TGCGCCAGCAGCCCCCGACCTGTCACCCGGGGACAGCAAGAAGCTTTCTTT.

This clonotype was counted only a few times. The rearrangement links TRBV7-9 to TRBJ2-5; TRBD2 matches at 8 bases. V trimming: 4 bases; J trimming: 4 bases; junction bases outside the gene matches: 8. Germline V CDR1 and CDR2: SEHNR, FQNEAQ (reference sequence). The CDR3 loop spans 15 amino acids. The CDR3 DNA sequence: TGTGCCAGCAGCTCGGGACTAGAGGGGCCAGAGACCCAGTACTTC. Residues: CASSSGLEGPETQYF.